This T cell receptor beta chain was documented in a study of long-term antiretroviral therapy in people with HIV. Study-level results: Clones with expansion before ART led the repertoire at all time points.

Points on this clone: Its antigen is currently unknown.

Germline V CDR1 and CDR2: MNHEY, SMNVEV (reference sequence). V lost 10 bases, J lost 2 bases, and 15 bases lay in between. The CDR3 extends over 14 amino acids. Sequencing used immunoSEQ v3.0 at survey level. The repertoire was sequenced with immunoSEQ multiplex PCR; TCRdb's copy has only in-frame clones and lacks some. The repertoire holds 20,000 to 25,000 clones, with 80% to 90% as singletons. V gene TRBV27 combines with J gene TRBJ2-1, with D maybe TRBD2 (5 bases). Source: unsorted PBMCs, taken 1.2 years after starting antiretroviral therapy. This sequence originates from a man aged 45-65 years with HIV. The DNA of the CDR3 is TGTGCCAATTACGTGACGGGAACCTACAATGAGCAGTTCTTC. Translating gives CANYVTGTYNEQFF.